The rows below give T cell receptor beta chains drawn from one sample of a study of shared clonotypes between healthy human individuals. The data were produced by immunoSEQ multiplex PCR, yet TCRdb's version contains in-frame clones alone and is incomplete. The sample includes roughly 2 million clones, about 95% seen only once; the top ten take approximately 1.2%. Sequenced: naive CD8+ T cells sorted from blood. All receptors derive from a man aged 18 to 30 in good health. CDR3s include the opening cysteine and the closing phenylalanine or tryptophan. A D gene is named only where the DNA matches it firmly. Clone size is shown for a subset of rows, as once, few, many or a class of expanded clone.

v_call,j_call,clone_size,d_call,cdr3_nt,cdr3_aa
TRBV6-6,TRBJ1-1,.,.,TGTGCCAGCAGTTTAACCGAGGAAGCTTTCTTT,CASSLTEEAFF
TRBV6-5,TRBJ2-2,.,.,TGTGCCAGCAGATATTCCACCGGGGAGCTGTTTTTT,CASRYSTGELFF
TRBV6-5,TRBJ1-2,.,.,TGTGCCAGCAGTTACGGGGCAGACGGCCACTATGGCTACACCTTC,CASSYGADGHYGYTF
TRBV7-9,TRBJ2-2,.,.,TGTGCCAGCAGCTTAGTCTTAGAGAACACCGGGGAGCTGTTTTTT,CASSLVLENTGELFF
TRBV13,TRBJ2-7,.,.,TGTGCCAGCAGCTTTAGGGCCTTACGCTACGAGCAGTACTTC,CASSFRALRYEQYF
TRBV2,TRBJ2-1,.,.,TGTGCCAGCAGTTACAGGGTGGATGAGCAGTTCTTC,CASSYRVDEQFF
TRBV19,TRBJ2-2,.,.,TGTGCCAGTAGTATGGTAGGGGTAATCGGGGAGCTGTTTTTT,CASSMVGVIGELFF
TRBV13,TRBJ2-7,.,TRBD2,TGTGCCAGCAGGGCGACTAGCGGCCCTCCTGGCGAGCAGTACTTC,CASRATSGPPGEQYF
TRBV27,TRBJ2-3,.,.,TGTGCCAGCACCCCGGTCTTTAGCACAGATACGCAGTATTTT,CASTPVFSTDTQYF
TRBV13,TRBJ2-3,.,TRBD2,TGTGCCAGCAGCTTAGTCGCAGCGGGGGCCCCAGATACGCAGTATTTT,CASSLVAAGAPDTQYF
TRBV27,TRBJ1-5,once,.,TGTGCCAGCAGTCCGTCGGGGGGCAATCAGCCCCAGCATTTT,CASSPSGGNQPQHF
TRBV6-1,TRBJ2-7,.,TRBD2,TGTGCCAGCAGTGAAACGGGACTAGGGATCTACGAGCAGTACTTC,CASSETGLGIYEQYF
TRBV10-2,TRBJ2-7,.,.,TGCGCCAGCAGTGAGCCGGGGCTAGCCTACGAGCAGTACTTC,CASSEPGLAYEQYF
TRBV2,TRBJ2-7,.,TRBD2,TGTGCCAGCAGTGTATCCGGGACTAGCTACGAGCAGTACTTC,CASSVSGTSYEQYF
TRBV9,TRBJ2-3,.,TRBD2,TGTGCCAGCAGCGGAGCGGGGGGTTATAGCACAGATACGCAGTATTTT,CASSGAGGYSTDTQYF
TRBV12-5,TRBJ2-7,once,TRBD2,TGTGCTAGTGGTTTGGTAGGCGGGAGCTCCTACGAGCAGTACTTC,CASGLVGGSSYEQYF
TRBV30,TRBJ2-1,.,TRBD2,TGTGCCGGCCGGGGGCTAGCGGGTTCGTACAATGAGCAGTTCTTC,CAGRGLAGSYNEQFF
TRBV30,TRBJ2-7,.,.,TGTGCCTGGAGTACGGGAGTGGACGAGCAGTACTTC,CAWSTGVDEQYF
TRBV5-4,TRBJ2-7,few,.,TGTGCCAGCAGCGACCCCTACGAGCAGTACTTC,CASSDPYEQYF
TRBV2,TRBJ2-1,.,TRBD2,TGTGCCAGCAGTTTGGGGACTAGCGGGGTATACAATGAGCAGTTCTTC,CASSLGTSGVYNEQFF
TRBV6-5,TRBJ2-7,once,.,TGTGCCAGCAGTTACTCGGGGCAAGGCGCCTACGAGCAGTACTTC,CASSYSGQGAYEQYF
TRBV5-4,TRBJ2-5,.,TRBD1,TGTGCCAGCAGCCCACAGGGGGAGGAGACCCAGTACTTC,CASSPQGEETQYF
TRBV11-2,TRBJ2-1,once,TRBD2,TGTGCCAGCAGCTATTGGAGCGGGGGCTCCTACAATGAGCAGTTCTTC,CASSYWSGGSYNEQFF
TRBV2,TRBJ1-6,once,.,TGTGCCAGCAGTGAAGAAGTGGCAGGGTATAATTCACCCCTCCACTTT,CASSEEVAGYNSPLHF
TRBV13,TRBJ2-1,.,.,TGTGCCAGCAGCTCCGGGACACAGCAGTTCTTC,CASSSGTQQFF
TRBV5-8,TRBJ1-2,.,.,TGTGCCAGCAGCTTGGACCATGGGATCCCTAAGTCAAACTATGGCTACACCTTC,CASSLDHGIPKSNYGYTF
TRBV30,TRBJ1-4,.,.,TGTGCCTGGCAGGGGCCAGGGGTTGAAAAACTGTTTTTT,CAWQGPGVEKLFF
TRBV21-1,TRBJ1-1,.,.,TGTGCCAGCAGCAAAAAAAAGGAACAGGGGCCAATCTTT,CASSKKKEQGPIF